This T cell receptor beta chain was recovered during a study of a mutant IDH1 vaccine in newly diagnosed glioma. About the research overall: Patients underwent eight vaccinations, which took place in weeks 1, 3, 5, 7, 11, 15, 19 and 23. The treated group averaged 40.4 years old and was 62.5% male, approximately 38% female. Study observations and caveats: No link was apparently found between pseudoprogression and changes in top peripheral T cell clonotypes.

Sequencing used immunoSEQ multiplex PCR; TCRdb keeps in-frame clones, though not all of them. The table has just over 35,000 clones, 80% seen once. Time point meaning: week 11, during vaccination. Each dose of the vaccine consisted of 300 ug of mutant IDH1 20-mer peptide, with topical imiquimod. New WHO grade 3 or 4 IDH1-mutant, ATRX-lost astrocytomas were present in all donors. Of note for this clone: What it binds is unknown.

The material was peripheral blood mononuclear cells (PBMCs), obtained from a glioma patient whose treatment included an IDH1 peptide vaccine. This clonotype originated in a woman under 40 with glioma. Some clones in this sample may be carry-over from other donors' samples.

The CDR3 here is CRGTGQETQYF. The CDR3 DNA sequence: TGCCGGGGGACAGGCCAAGAGACCCAGTACTTC. This rearrangement joins TRBV20-1 to TRBJ2-5; 8 bases line up with TRBD1. Germline loops: CDR1 DFQATT, CDR2 SNEGSKA (reference sequence). The CDR3 contains 11 residues.